The 25 T cell receptor beta chains below all came from one sample that was sequenced in a study of breast tumors, draining lymph nodes, adjacent tissues. Samples came from axillary lymph nodes draining the breast cancer. MiXCR, run by TCRdb on the multiplex PCR reads, gives a single entry per CDR3 protein. This table has about 130,000 distinct CDR3 sequences, about 20% appearing once. Sequencing input: axillary lymph node tissue. The receptors originated from a female donor with breast cancer. Some clones in this sample may be carry-over from other donors' samples.

This clonotype was seen only a few times. The genes are TRBV20-1 and TRBJ2-5; D remains unclear. The CDR3 length is 12 residues. CDR1 is DFQATT and CDR2 is SNEGSKA in the germline V gene (reference sequence). Trimming removed 3 bases at V and 2 bases at J, with 7 bases between. For the CDR3, the DNA is TGCAGTGCTAGTGAGCGTCAAGAGACCCAGTACTTC. Translated, it gives CSASERQETQYF.

For this clonotype: This could be a read error, since a much larger clone is one nucleotide away. The gene calls are TRBV10-3 and TRBJ1-2; 11 bases match TRBD1. Germline V lookup: CDR1 ENHRY, CDR2 SYGVKD. The trim removed 5 bases at V and 6 bases at J, leaving 11 bases unmatched. The CDR3 runs to 16 residues. CDR3 region: CAISSPAGTGGHGYTF. The CDR3 coding sequence is TGTGCCATCAGTTCCCCTGCCGGGACAGGGGGGCATGGCTACACCTTC.

This clonotype occurred many times. CDR3 in DNA: TGTGCCAGCAGCTTTAGCGACCCCCGCACAGATACGCAGTATTTT. Translating gives CASSFSDPRTDTQYF. J is TRBJ2-3 and V is TRBV5-5, with D maybe TRBD2 (5 bases). Trimming removed 2 bases at V and 1 base at J, with 11 bases between. The V gene's germline CDR1 is SGHKS and CDR2 YYEKEE (reference sequence). The CDR3 loop spans 15 amino acids.

There are many counts of this clonotype. This chain connects TRBV27 to TRBJ1-2, with 7 bases fitting TRBD1. V dropped 1 base and J dropped 5; count of bases not matched to a gene: 4. The CDR3 spans 14 residues. Per germline, CDR1 MNHEY and CDR2 SMNVEV (reference sequence). As DNA, the CDR3 is TGTGCCAGCAGTTTATATCCAGGGGGGTATGGCTACACCTTC. Translated, it gives CASSLYPGGYGYTF.

In its sample, this clonotype was seen many times. The chain uses TRBV7-8 and TRBJ2-1; D not resolved. Between the trimmed V and J ends, which lost 0 bases and 8 bases, there was a span of 11 bases. The germline CDR1 and CDR2 sequences are SGHVS and FQNEAQ. This CDR3 contains 14 residues. CDR3 residues: CASSLAEWQYEQFF. The CDR3 nucleotides are TGTGCCAGCAGCTTAGCAGAATGGCAATATGAGCAGTTCTTC.

The table lists this clonotype with many counts. The chain is built from TRBV30 and TRBJ2-2; D unclear. The CDR3 extends over 13 amino acids. Germline lookup yields CDR1 GTSNPN and CDR2 SVGIG (reference sequence). CDR3 sequence reads: CVLGMGNTGELFF. CDR3 DNA sequence: TGTGTCCTCGGTATGGGGAACACCGGGGAGCTGTTTTTT. The variable domain in full, with the rest retrieved from reference TRBV30 and TRBJ2-2, is SQTIHQWPATLVQPVGSPLSLECTVEGTSNPNLYWYRQAAGRGLQLLFYSVGIGQISSEVPQNLSASRPQDRQFILSSKKLLLSDSGFYLCVLGMGNTGELFFGEGSRLTVL.

CDR3 protein: CASRKTSGRVLGEQFF. DNA for the CDR3: TGTGCCAGCAGAAAGACTAGCGGGAGGGTCTTGGGTGAGCAGTTCTTC. The V gene is TRBV6-6, the J gene TRBJ2-1; 14 nucleotides agree with TRBD2. The CDR3 is 16 residues long. J gave up 9 bases and V 6 bases, and 10 bases lay outside the gene matches. Germline V gene data show CDR1 as MNHNY and CDR2 as SVGAGI (reference sequence).

This clonotype was found many times. The chain joins TRBV20-1 to TRBJ2-2; 10 bases fit TRBD1. The CDR3 contains 14 residues. V dropped 3 bases and J dropped 5; count of bases not matched to a gene: 3. Germline V CDR1 and CDR2: DFQATT, SNEGSKA (reference sequence). CDR3 loop: CSASLDRGTGELFF. DNA of the CDR3: TGCAGTGCTAGTTTGGACAGGGGGACCGGGGAGCTGTTTTTT.

There are many counts of this clonotype. V and J are TRBV5-1 and TRBJ2-5, with D perhaps assigned TRBD1 or TRBD2 (5 bases each). The germline V and J ends were trimmed by 0 bases and 2 bases, with 11 bases remaining between them. This CDR3 is built from 15 residues. Germline V gene lookup returns CDR1 SGHRS and CDR2 YFSETQ. CDR3 sequence reads: CASSLGPGAQETQYF. In DNA, the CDR3 is TGCGCCAGCAGCTTGGGCCCCGGGGCTCAAGAGACCCAGTACTTC.

In the case of this clonotype: Since a much larger clone is just one base distant, this may be a read error. The rearrangement joins TRBV10-3 to TRBJ1-5, with 8 positions matching TRBD1. Germline CDR1 reads ENHRY; CDR2 reads SYGVKD. This CDR3 has 14 amino acids. The CDR3 loop is CTISDQGAGQPQHF. As DNA, the CDR3 is TGTACCATCAGTGATCAGGGGGCCGGCCAGCCCCAGCATTTT.

This clonotype was detected many times. V usage is TRBV10-3 and J usage is TRBJ2-7; 9 nucleotides align to TRBD1. CDR1 ENHRY and CDR2 SYGVKD come from the germline V gene. CDR3 length: 13 residues. V trimming: 8 bases; J trimming: 4 bases; junction bases outside the gene matches: 6. In DNA, the CDR3 is TGTGCCATCGGCCGGGACAGGGATTACGAGCAGTACTTC. The encoded protein is CAIGRDRDYEQYF.

J is TRBJ2-2 and V is TRBV28, with 9 bases that match TRBD1. The germline gives CDR1 MDHEN, CDR2 SYDVKM. CDR3 length: 15 residues. The junction had 5 bases not matched to a gene; V was cut back by 5 bases and J by 4 bases. CDR3 sequence reads: CASSLATGGTGELFF. DNA of the CDR3: TGTGCCAGCAGTCTCGCGACAGGGGGCACCGGGGAGCTGTTTTTT.

This chain links TRBV5-1 with TRBJ2-7; TRBD1 matches at 8 bases. Germline CDR1 SGHRS, CDR2 YFSETQ. The CDR3 sequence is 14 residues long. Trimming at V came to 3 bases and at J to 0 bases, leaving 2 bases not matched to a gene. DNA for the CDR3: TGCGCCAGCAGCTGGGACAGGAGCTCCTACGAGCAGTACTTC. Translating gives CASSWDRSSYEQYF. The full variable domain, with the rest looked up from reference TRBV5-1 and TRBJ2-7, is KAGVTQTPRYLIKTRGQQVTLSCSPISGHRSVSWYQQTPGQGLQFLFEYFSETQRNKGNFPGRFSGRQFSNSRSEMNVSTLELGDSALYLCASSWDRSSYEQYFGPGTRLTVT.

Many counts were recorded for this clonotype. This chain joins TRBV20-1 and TRBJ2-7, with 10 positions matching TRBD2. The CDR3 contains 14 residues. Trimming removed 2 bases from V and 0 bases from J; junction bases left unmatched: 1. CDR1 and CDR2 (germline): DFQATT, SNEGSKA (reference sequence). Here the CDR3 reads CSARPSGSSYEQYF. The CDR3 nucleotides read TGCAGTGCTAGACCTAGCGGGAGCTCCTACGAGCAGTACTTC.

This clonotype has a count of ten or more. The V call is TRBV29-1, the J call TRBJ2-7, with D maybe TRBD2 (6 bases). The CDR3 loop spans 15 amino acids. The V end was cut by 0 bases, the J end by 2 bases, with 14 bases between. CDR1 and CDR2 from the germline V gene are SQVTM and ANQGSEA. CDR3 nucleotides: TGCAGCGTTGAAGATCGGGGGAGATATCCCTACGAGCAGTACTTC. It is translated as CSVEDRGRYPYEQYF.

Many counts were recorded for this clonotype. The rearrangement uses TRBV14 and TRBJ2-1, with D hard to call. Trimming took 4 bases from V and 1 from J, leaving 11 bases between them. The CDR3 covers 15 residues. Germline V lookup: CDR1 SGHDN, CDR2 FVKESK. CDR3 sequence reads: CASSLPLGSYNEQFF. In nucleotides, the CDR3 is TGTGCCAGCAGCCTGCCCCTTGGGTCCTACAATGAGCAGTTCTTC.

This clonotype has a count of ten or more. This chain uses TRBV27 with TRBJ2-5; TRBD2 matches 11 bases. The germline CDR1 and CDR2 sequences are MNHEY and SMNVEV (reference sequence). The ends lost 5 bases at V and 5 bases at J; junction bases unmatched: 7. The CDR3 extends over 15 amino acids. For the CDR3, the DNA is TGTGCCAGCAGTGTGACTAGCGGGATAATGGAGACCCAGTACTTC. Amino acid sequence: CASSVTSGIMETQYF.

Worth noting for this clonotype: A much larger clone is a single base away; this may be a read error. The gene calls are TRBV19 and TRBJ1-3; D unresolved. The CDR3 consists of 14 residues. Looked up from germline, CDR1 is LNHDA and CDR2 is SQIVND (reference sequence). CDR3 nucleotides: TGTGCCAGTATGCCCGGTCGCGCTGGAAACACCACATATTTT. It codes for CASMPGRAGNTTYF.

The chain links TRBV19 to TRBJ2-1; the match to TRBD2 covers 13 bases. CDR1 is LNHDA, CDR2 SQIVND, per germline (reference sequence). The J segment lost 3 bases and the V segment lost 4 bases, leaving 3 bases of the junction unmatched. The CDR3 has 16 residues. CDR3 loop: CASSRTSGSFYNEQFF. Here the CDR3 DNA reads TGTGCCAGTAGTAGGACTAGCGGGAGCTTCTACAATGAGCAGTTCTTC.

This clonotype turned up a few times. Given the absence of the conserved phenylalanine or tryptophan at the CDR3 end, a read error is likely. The V call is TRBV5-6, the J call TRBJ2-5; D remains unclear. The CDR3 totals 11 residues. Germline lookup yields CDR1 SGHDT and CDR2 YYEEEE. Between the trimmed V and J ends, which lost 5 bases and 2 bases, there was a span of 4 bases. The CDR3 nucleotides are TGTGCCAGCAGTCGGCAAGAGACCCAGTACCTC. This codes for CASSRQETQYL.

CDR3 loop: CASSQASGRREQFF. Here the CDR3 DNA reads TGTGCCAGCAGCCAAGCTAGCGGGAGACGGGAGCAGTTCTTC. The V call is TRBV3-1, the J call TRBJ2-1, with 10 bases matching TRBD2. The V and J ends lost 1 base and 10 bases, in that order; junction bases with no gene match: 4. Germline V gene data show CDR1 as LGHDT and CDR2 as YNNKEL (reference sequence). The CDR3 totals 14 residues.

This clonotype was picked up many times. The V call is TRBV7-9, the J call TRBJ2-7, with D possibly called TRBD1 or TRBD2 (5 bases each). Deletions cut 1 base from V and 1 base from J, with 11 bases between. CDR1 SEHNR and CDR2 FQNEAQ come from the germline V gene (reference sequence). This CDR3 is built from 15 residues. In DNA, the CDR3 is TGTGCCAGCAGCTTAGATGGGGGACCATCCTACGAGCAGTACTTC. Its translation is CASSLDGGPSYEQYF.

This clonotype was recorded at least ten times. CDR3 sequence (DNA): TGTGCCAGCAGAAGACAGGGTACCAATGAGCAGTTCTTC. This sequence encodes CASRRQGTNEQFF. The chain recombines TRBV6-5 with TRBJ2-1, with 7 bases fitting TRBD1. CDR3 length: 13 amino acids. Germline CDR1 and CDR2: MNHEY and SVGAGI. V lost 6 bases, J lost 6 bases, and 5 bases stayed unmatched.

In its sample, this clonotype was seen many times. The genes are TRBV19 and TRBJ2-1; the D gene could be TRBD1 or TRBD2 (6 bases each). This CDR3 is built from 15 residues. Trimming removed 3 bases from V and 3 bases from J, with 12 bases in between. Looked up from germline, CDR1 is LNHDA and CDR2 is SQIVND (reference sequence). In DNA form, the CDR3 reads TGTGCCAGTAGTATGCGGGACAAGGGCTACAATGAGCAGTTCTTC. Translated: CASSMRDKGYNEQFF.

This clonotype occurred many times. J is TRBJ2-7 and V is TRBV7-2; 7 bases line up with TRBD1. Trimming took 4 bases from V and 2 from J; bases not matched to a gene: 5. This CDR3 is 14 amino acids long. CDR1 is SGHTA, CDR2 FQGNSA, per germline. The CDR3 DNA reads TGTGCCAGCAGCTGGCGACAGGGACCCTACGAGCAGTACTTC. Its translation: CASSWRQGPYEQYF.